The 5 T cell receptor beta chains below come from one sample, sequenced in a study of cytomegalovirus exposure and HLA in healthy donors. The study ran its PCR with 60 Vbeta and 13 Jbeta primers. The data were produced by immunoSEQ multiplex PCR, yet TCRdb's version contains in-frame clones alone and is incomplete. The data contain 95,000 to 120,000 clones, approximately 69% of them singletons. Sequenced material: PBMCs. The receptor source for this set is a woman aged 40 to 50 in good health and CMV-seropositive.

The V call is TRBV7-9, the J call TRBJ2-2, with 7 bases lining up with TRBD2. Germline lookup yields CDR1 SEHNR and CDR2 FQNEAQ (reference sequence). V gave up 0 bases and J gave up 6 bases; unmatched junction bases: 4. This CDR3 is built from 15 residues. The CDR3: CASSLAGGKSGELFF. DNA for the CDR3: TGTGCCAGCAGCTTAGCGGGAGGGAAGTCCGGGGAGCTGTTTTTT.

The chain employs TRBV19 and TRBJ2-1; D remains unclear. Trimming left V 0 bases short and J 4 bases short, with 7 bases between. CDR3 length equals 14 residues. Germline loops: CDR1 LNHDA, CDR2 SQIVND (reference sequence). The CDR3 DNA reads TGTGCCAGTAGTATAGATCCGCAGTACAATGAGCAGTTCTTC. Translating it yields CASSIDPQYNEQFF.

This clone turned up a few times. The chain employs TRBV6-1 and TRBJ1-3; TRBD1 is a possible D gene (6 bases). The CDR3 has 14 amino acids. V shed 3 bases and J shed 0 bases, with 6 bases lying between them. Per germline, CDR1 MNHNS and CDR2 SASEGT. The CDR3 coding sequence is TGTGCCAGCAGTGAGGACAGCTCTGGAAACACCATATATTTT. Translated, it gives CASSEDSSGNTIYF.

The rearrangement uses TRBV4-1 and TRBJ2-5, with TRBD2 matching over 10 bases. The CDR3 is 15 residues long. With V trimmed by 0 bases and J by 4 bases, 2 bases remained unmatched. Germline V gene data show CDR1 as MGHRA and CDR2 as YSYEKL. The CDR3 spells CASSQEGTSVETQYF. In DNA, the CDR3 is TGCGCCAGCAGCCAAGAAGGGACTAGCGTAGAGACCCAGTACTTC.

The V gene is TRBV14, the J gene TRBJ1-1; D remains unclear. V lost 4 bases and J 6 bases, leaving 6 bases between the germline ends. The CDR3 contains 11 residues. Looked up from germline, CDR1 is SGHDN and CDR2 is FVKESK. The CDR3 DNA reads as TGTGCCAGCAGCCGCGAATCTGAAGCTTTCTTT. The encoded protein is CASSRESEAFF.